This is a list of T cell receptor beta chains from one sample in a study of blood T cell repertoires in COVID-19. Assay used: immunoSEQ multiplex PCR; TCRdb lists only in-frame clones, some missing. The repertoire holds 310,000 or so clones, about 83% seen once, with under 2% in the top ten. The sequenced material came from peripheral blood. The receptors derive from a woman aged 45-59 years with acute or convalescent COVID-19. The CDR3 runs from the conserved cysteine through the conserved F or W. D genes are given only for firm matches. The size field is filled for only some rows; it gives once, few, many or a size class.

>-|TRBD1|TRBJ1-5|TRBV29-1
CSVVISGGQGQPQHF
TGCAGCGTTGTAATCTCAGGGGGGCAGGGACAGCCCCAGCATTTT
>-|-|TRBJ1-4|TRBV28
CASTTSQATNEKLFF
TGTGCCAGCACCACCTCTCAGGCAACTAATGAAAAACTGTTTTTT
>-|TRBD2|TRBJ2-5|TRBV7-8
CASTKRIAGGYQETQYF
TGTGCCAGCACCAAAAGAATAGCGGGAGGGTACCAAGAGACCCAGTACTTC
>-|-|TRBJ2-7|TRBV6-2/TRBV6-3
CASSYPTHPRKYF
TGTGCCAGCAGTTACCCCACTCACCCGAGGAAGTACTTC
>-|TRBD1|TRBJ1-2|TRBV6-5
CASRRQGDDGYTF
TGTGCCAGCAGAAGACAGGGTGATGATGGCTACACCTTC
>-|-|TRBJ1-4|TRBV5-5
CASSLGAGLNEKLFF
TGTGCCAGCAGCTTGGGGGCAGGCCTTAATGAAAAACTGTTTTTT
>-|-|TRBJ2-5|TRBV19
CASSTTGTDGKTQYF
TGTGCCAGTAGTACTACTGGGACTGATGGGAAGACCCAGTACTTC
>-|TRBD2|TRBJ2-7|TRBV24-1
CATSDNGLAGDEQYF
TGTGCCACCAGTGATAATGGACTAGCGGGAGACGAGCAGTACTTC
>-|-|TRBJ2-7|TRBV5-1
CASSPWSQGNEQYF
TGCGCCAGCAGCCCCTGGAGCCAGGGAAACGAGCAGTACTTC
>-|TRBD1|TRBJ1-5|TRBV19
CASSIAAGTGNQPQHF
TGTGCCAGTAGTATTGCAGCCGGGACAGGCAATCAGCCCCAGCATTTT
>-|TRBD2|TRBJ2-7|TRBV5-6
CASSYGTSGRASSRYEQYF
TGTGCCAGCAGCTACGGGACTAGCGGGAGGGCCTCCAGTAGATACGAGCAGTACTTC
>-|-|TRBJ2-1|TRBV4-3
CASSQARGWVFEQFF
TGCGCCAGCAGCCAAGCCCGGGGATGGGTTTTTGAGCAGTTCTTC
>-|-|TRBJ1-2|TRBV28
CASSFRQRPFNYGYTF
TGTGCCAGCAGTTTCAGGCAGAGACCCTTTAACTATGGCTACACCTTC
>once|TRBD1|TRBJ2-7|TRBV6-1
CASSERTGAYEQYF
TGTGCCAGCAGTGAAAGAACAGGGGCCTACGAGCAGTACTTC
>-|TRBD1|TRBJ1-4|TRBV6-5
CASKEGQGTEKLFF
TGTGCCAGCAAGGAAGGACAGGGGACGGAAAAACTGTTTTTT
>-|TRBD1|TRBJ1-5|TRBV27
CASILLSGGRGNQPQHF
TGTGCCAGCATCCTCTTATCAGGGGGAAGAGGGAATCAGCCCCAGCATTTT
>few|TRBD1|TRBJ2-7|TRBV11-2
CASSAGTGNEQYF
TGTGCCAGCAGCGCGGGGACAGGTAACGAGCAGTACTTC
>-|TRBD1|TRBJ1-1|TRBV5-1
CASSPGQGAFPEAFF
TGCGCCAGCAGCCCAGGACAGGGGGCTTTCCCTGAAGCTTTCTTT